This T cell receptor (beta chain) was recorded in a study of Ad26.COV2.S vaccination and SARS-CoV-2 variants. Using immunoSEQ multiplex PCR, the repertoire was profiled, and TCRdb retains in-frame clones only, with some absent. Found here are roughly 300,000 clones, roughly 90% of them singletons; the top ten hold over 8.5%. Treatment noted: around 19 received Ad26.COV2.S at low or high dose, single or two shots; about 5 received placebo; per-sample allocation not given. The samples were gathered on day 63 after the first injection of vaccine or placebo. The germline V and J ends were trimmed by 5 bases and 4 bases, with 3 bases remaining between them. This CDR3 contains 11 residues. Germline CDR1 reads SGHTS; CDR2 reads YDEGEE. The study's findings and limits: The analyses of TCR breadth and depth may have understated the size of total T cell responses. Non-spike TCR breadth did not differ much between vaccine and placebo recipients.

The table lists this clone with a few counts. Its target is unknown. This TCR came from a person between 18 and 65 years old who received the Ad26.COV2.S COVID-19 vaccine or a placebo. The sequenced sample was peripheral blood, obtained in a trial of Ad26.COV2.S vaccine versus placebo. The genes are TRBV5-8 and TRBJ2-2; unclear D gene. CDR3 nucleotides: TGTGCCAGCAGGGGCACCGGGGAGCTGTTTTTT. It translates to CASRGTGELFF.